The 31 T cell receptor beta chains listed next were all sequenced from one sample in a study of blood T cells in healthy people across ages. A second PCR, run for about 7 to 11 cycles, used a sample-barcoded 5' primer plus a J-beta primer mix. TCRdb re-called the 5' RACE reads with MiXCR, one entry per CDR3 protein. Of more than 550,000 distinct CDR3 sequences listed, about 20% were seen once; the top ten hold roughly 22%. Sequencing used blood. These receptors were obtained from a man in his 70s in good health.

V usage is TRBV9 and J usage is TRBJ1-2; D uncertain. CDR1 and CDR2 from the germline V gene are SGDLS and YYNGEE. Trimming cost V 2 bases and J 1 base, with 6 bases left between them. This CDR3 region has 13 residues. The CDR3 DNA is TGTGCCAGCAGCGTCGACAATAACTATGGCTACACCTTC. Translation gives CASSVDNNYGYTF.

This clonotype has a count of ten or more. The genes are TRBV6-5 and TRBJ2-5; 9 bases are a match to TRBD1. The ends lost 5 bases at V and 5 bases at J; junction bases unmatched: 6. CDR1 and CDR2 from the germline V gene are MNHEY and SVGAGI. CDR3 size: 14 residues. The CDR3 here is CASSTTGGRETQYF. The CDR3 nucleotides are TGTGCCAGCAGTACAACAGGGGGCCGGGAGACCCAGTACTTC.

The genes are TRBV3-1 and TRBJ1-1, with a possible D match to TRBD1 (5 bases). The CDR3 totals 15 residues. The germline V and J ends were trimmed by 0 bases and 4 bases, with 12 bases remaining between them. Germline-derived CDR1 and CDR2 are LGHDT and YNNKEL (reference sequence). This CDR3 reads CASSQDQSRATEAFF. In DNA, the CDR3 is TGTGCCAGCAGCCAAGACCAATCCAGGGCCACTGAAGCTTTCTTT.

On this clonotype itself: Possible read error: a much larger clone is one base away. The DNA of the CDR3 is TGTGCCAGCAGTTCTGGTAGCGGGAGGCCCTGCAATGAGCAGTTCTTC. Amino acids: CASSSGSGRPCNEQFF. V and J are TRBV6-5 and TRBJ2-7; TRBD2 matches at 10 bases. The DNA end is a closer match to TRBJ2-1, so the J assignment may be wrong. This CDR3 comprises 16 residues. CDR1 is MNHEY, CDR2 SVGAGI, per germline.

This clonotype came up a few times. This chain uses TRBV7-9 with TRBJ1-1; 12 positions match TRBD1. The trim removed 5 bases at V and 4 bases at J, leaving 5 bases unmatched. The CDR3 has 15 amino acids. Germline CDR1 and CDR2: SEHNR and FQNEAQ (reference sequence). Here the CDR3 DNA reads TGTGCCAGCAGCCCCCGGGACAGGGGGCTCACTGAAGCTTTCTTT. Protein: CASSPRDRGLTEAFF.

The chain is built from TRBV18 and TRBJ2-2; 7 bases line up with TRBD2. J gave up 0 bases and V 3 bases, and 4 bases lay outside the gene matches. Germline values: CDR1 KGHSH, CDR2 LQKENI. CDR3 length: 16 amino acids. CDR3: CASSPFGRSNTGELFF. In DNA, the CDR3 is TGTGCCAGCTCACCTTTCGGGAGGTCGAACACCGGGGAGCTGTTTTTT.

This clonotype has ten or more counts. The rearrangement uses TRBV4-3 and TRBJ2-1; 13 bases line up with TRBD2. From germline, CDR1 is LGHNA and CDR2 YSLEER. The J segment lost 0 bases and the V segment lost 4 bases, leaving 9 bases of the junction unmatched. The CDR3 has 19 amino acids. The CDR3 DNA reads TGCGCCAGCAGCCGCCGACTAGCGGGAGGACTGAGCTCCTACAATGAGCAGTTCTTC. Protein sequence: CASSRRLAGGLSSYNEQFF.

This clonotype was seen a few times. The rearrangement links TRBV6-6 to TRBJ2-5, with D unclear. Trimming stripped 6 bases from V and 4 bases from J, with 6 bases between. In germline, CDR1 is MNHNY, CDR2 SVGAGI (reference sequence). The CDR3 has 11 amino acids. CDR3 nucleotide sequence: TGTGCCAGCAGAGGTCGAGAGACCCAGTACTTC. Protein product: CASRGRETQYF.

This clonotype was counted between two and nine times. V gene TRBV12-3 or TRBV12-4 combines with J gene TRBJ2-7; D unresolved. The CDR3 covers 13 residues. Trimming pared 0 bases from V and 3 bases from J, leaving 6 bases between. The CDR3 coding sequence is TGTGCCAGCAGTTTAGCCGCTGGCTACGAGCAGTACTTC. It specifies CASSLAAGYEQYF.

The V call is TRBV5-1, the J call TRBJ2-1, with 10 bases aligning to TRBD1. The V segment lost 0 bases and the J segment 7 bases; nucleotides outside the gene matches: 4. CDR1 and CDR2 (germline): SGHRS, YFSETQ. The CDR3 is 15 amino acids. Here the CDR3 DNA reads TGCGCCAGCAGCTTGGGACAGGGGGCAGCGAATGAGCAGTTCTTC. Protein product: CASSLGQGAANEQFF.

This clonotype was detected only a few times. The genes are TRBV4-1 and TRBJ2-1, with 10 positions matching TRBD2. The CDR3 loop spans 20 amino acids. The J segment lost 4 bases and the V segment lost 2 bases, leaving 17 bases of the junction unmatched. The germline V gene has CDR1 MGHRA and CDR2 YSYEKL. CDR3 loop: CASSQPSGGLTPQLYNEQFF. Written as DNA, the CDR3 is TGCGCCAGCAGCCAACCTAGCGGGGGCCTGACCCCTCAACTATACAATGAGCAGTTCTTC.

The genes are TRBV28 and TRBJ1-1; no clear D gene. Germline CDR1 and CDR2: MDHEN and SYDVKM. The CDR3 runs to 13 residues. Trimming removed 5 bases from V and 4 bases from J, with 11 bases in between. The CDR3 DNA follows: TGTGCCAGCAGTGACACACTGGGCACTGAAGCTTTCTTT. Residues: CASSDTLGTEAFF. Full variable domain (missing parts from reference TRBV28 and TRBJ1-1): DVKVTQSSRYLVKRTGEKVFLECVQDMDHENMFWYRQDPGLGLRLIYFSYDVKMKEKGDIPEGYSVSREKKERFSLILESASTNQTSMYLCASSDTLGTEAFFGQGTRLTVV.

The chain uses TRBV7-9 and TRBJ1-2, with a tentative D call TRBD1 (5 bases). This CDR3 is 15 amino acids long. Germline lookup yields CDR1 SEHNR and CDR2 FQNEAQ (reference sequence). Trimming removed 2 bases at V and 3 bases at J, with 13 bases between. CDR3 in DNA: TGTGCCAGCAGCTTACCGACAGAAGGGGACTATGGCTACACCTTC. This gives the protein CASSLPTEGDYGYTF.

The V call is TRBV7-7, the J call TRBJ2-3, with D possibly TRBD1 on 6 matching bases. This CDR3 is built from 16 residues. The germline CDR1 and CDR2 sequences are SSHAT and FNYEAQ (reference sequence). V gave up 2 bases and J gave up 0 bases, with 12 bases separating them. The CDR3 DNA is TGTGCCAGCAGCTTATTGAAGGGGGTGAGCACAGATACGCAGTATTTT. Translated, it gives CASSLLKGVSTDTQYF.

The chain is built from TRBV6-1 and TRBJ1-2; TRBD1 aligns across 8 bases. Germline V gene sequence: CDR1 MNHNS, CDR2 SASEGT. The V and J ends lost 0 bases and 4 bases, in that order; junction bases with no gene match: 4. The CDR3 covers 15 residues. The CDR3 DNA sequence: TGTGCCAGCAGTGAAGCGCGGACAGGGTCCTATGGCTACACCTTC. It is translated as CASSEARTGSYGYTF.

The chain has TRBV5-1 and TRBJ1-4; D is ambiguous. Germline assignment: CDR1 SGHRS and CDR2 YFSETQ. The V gene lost 9 bases and the J gene lost 4 bases, with 16 bases spanning the gap. The CDR3 runs 14 residues. Here the CDR3 reads CATAPGNGNEKLFF. The CDR3 DNA is TGCGCCACAGCGCCTGGCAACGGTAATGAAAAACTGTTTTTT.

The chain links TRBV5-1 to TRBJ1-1; possibly TRBD1 for D (5 bases). CDR1 and CDR2 (germline): SGHRS, YFSETQ. V dropped 3 bases and J dropped 1 base, with 10 bases sitting between them. The length of the CDR3 is 14 residues. The CDR3 DNA sequence: TGCGCCAGCAGCTCCAGGGCCCAGAACACTGAAGCTTTCTTT. It yields the protein CASSSRAQNTEAFF.

This clonotype was picked up many times. V and J are TRBV5-1 and TRBJ2-5; no reliable D call. Per germline, CDR1 SGHRS and CDR2 YFSETQ. Trimming shortened V by 4 bases and J by 1 base, and 11 bases separated the two germline ends. The CDR3 sequence is 14 residues long. The CDR3 region is CASSLGSFQETQYF. Here the CDR3 DNA reads TGCGCCAGCAGCCTAGGGTCCTTCCAAGAGACCCAGTACTTC.

The sample holds many counts of this clonotype. V and J are TRBV5-5 and TRBJ2-3; either TRBD1 or TRBD2 may fit D (5 bases each). Germline V lookup: CDR1 SGHKS, CDR2 YYEKEE (reference sequence). The CDR3 covers 14 residues. V lost 1 base and J lost 5, with 11 bases in between. The CDR3 DNA is TGTGCCAGCAGCTTGATGGGGGATGGAGATACGCAGTATTTT. Translating it yields CASSLMGDGDTQYF.

The CDR3 loop is CASRSGGSGAKNIQYF. In nucleotides, the CDR3 is TGTGCCAGCAGATCTGGGGGGTCTGGGGCCAAAAACATTCAGTACTTC. The V gene is TRBV28, the J gene TRBJ2-4; tentatively, D is TRBD2 (6 bases). V dropped 6 bases and J dropped 1 base, with 16 bases sitting between them. CDR3 size: 16 residues. Germline loops: CDR1 MDHEN, CDR2 SYDVKM.

This clonotype was counted only a few times. The gene calls are TRBV2 and TRBJ2-5; D could derive from TRBD1 or TRBD2 (5 bases each). V lost 2 bases and J lost 4, with 14 bases in between. The CDR3 has 15 amino acids. The germline V gene encodes CDR1 SNHLY and CDR2 FYNNEI. CDR3 DNA: TGTGCCAGCAGTGAATTGTGGGGGATGCCAGAGACCCAGTACTTC. Protein product: CASSELWGMPETQYF.

This clonotype occurred a few times. The rearrangement joins TRBV7-9 to TRBJ1-4, with no clear D. The CDR3 is made up of 15 amino acids. The germline V gene has CDR1 SEHNR and CDR2 FQNEAQ (reference sequence). Trimming shortened V by 3 bases and J by 8 bases, and 16 bases separated the two germline ends. CDR3 in DNA: TGTGCCAGCAGCTTTAGTCCGGGAAACGGGGAAAAACTGTTTTTT. This sequence encodes CASSFSPGNGEKLFF. The entire variable domain, with the rest obtained from reference TRBV7-9 and TRBJ1-4, is as follows: DTGVSQNPRHKITKRGQNVTFRCDPISEHNRLYWYRQTLGQGPEFLTYFQNEAQLEKSRLLSDRFSAERPKGSFSTLEIQRTEQGDSAMYLCASSFSPGNGEKLFFGSGTQLSVL.

This clonotype has a handful of counts. V is TRBV21-1 and J is TRBJ2-1. TRBV21-1 is shown as a pseudogene. The CDR3 spans 19 residues. CDR3 bases: TGTGCCAGCAGCAAAGATTGCAGGCGGAAAGGGAACTCCTACAATGAGCAGTTCTTC. This codes for CASSKDCRRKGNSYNEQFF.

This clonotype was seen a few times. In nucleotides, the CDR3 is TGTGCCAGCAGTTTCCCCGGGACAGGGATGAATGAGCAGTTCTTC. Translation gives CASSFPGTGMNEQFF. This chain joins TRBV27 and TRBJ2-1; 9 bases are a match to TRBD1. V shed 3 bases and J 7 bases; nucleotides not matched to a gene: 7. CDR1 is MNHEY, CDR2 SMNVEV, per germline (reference sequence). This CDR3 region has 15 residues.

Comments on this clonotype: A junction end diverges from the germline sequence, so it may reflect a read error. The J gene is TRBJ2-7, the V gene TRBV7-2, with 10 bases lining up with TRBD2. CDR3 length: 16 residues. Germline V lookup: CDR1 SGHTA, CDR2 FQGNSA. The CDR3: CASSFSGTSVTYEQCF. The CDR3 DNA reads TGTGCCAGCAGCTTTTCCGGGACTAGCGTTACCTACGAGCAGTGCTTC.

This sequence joins TRBV7-2 and TRBJ2-5, with a tentative D call TRBD1 (6 bases). The germline V and J ends were trimmed by 5 bases and 2 bases, with 18 bases remaining between them. The CDR3 is 16 amino acids. The germline CDR1 and CDR2 sequences are SGHTA and FQGNSA. In nucleotides, the CDR3 is TGTGCCAGCAGCCGTCTAGGACAGACCCCGCAAGAGACCCAGTACTTC. Amino acids: CASSRLGQTPQETQYF.

This clonotype was seen a handful of times. The genes are TRBV14 and TRBJ2-5; D may be TRBD1 (5 bases). V was shortened by 5 bases and J by 0 bases, with 28 bases between the two germline ends. CDR3 size: 20 residues. Germline CDR1 and CDR2: SGHDN and FVKESK. This chain's CDR3 is CASSDLTKRLETAYQETQYF. CDR3 nucleotide sequence: TGTGCCAGCAGCGACCTCACAAAACGCCTCGAGACAGCGTACCAAGAGACCCAGTACTTC.

This clonotype was observed a handful of times. The CDR3, as DNA: TGCAGTGACCTCAAGACTAGCGCTCGGGCAGATACGCAGTATTTT. It codes for CSDLKTSARADTQYF. This rearrangement joins TRBV20-1 to TRBJ2-3, with 8 bases identical to TRBD2. This CDR3 is 15 amino acids long. J gave up 4 bases and V 7 bases, and 13 bases lay outside the gene matches. Germline V CDR1 and CDR2: DFQATT, SNEGSKA (reference sequence).

In this sample, this clonotype turned up many times. V gene TRBV20-1 combines with J gene TRBJ1-1; the D gene is possibly TRBD1 (6 bases). Germline CDR1 is DFQATT and CDR2 is SNEGSKA (reference sequence). This CDR3 spans 13 amino acids. CDR3 nucleotide sequence: TGCCAGGGTGGCAGGGGATTAAGCACTGAAGCTTTCTTT. This translates into CQGGRGLSTEAFF.

The chain links TRBV5-5 to TRBJ2-3, with TRBD2 identical over 8 bases. Germline V gene sequence: CDR1 SGHKS, CDR2 YYEKEE (reference sequence). CDR3 length: 15 residues. Trimming took 2 bases from V and 4 from J; bases not matched to a gene: 6. The CDR3 DNA follows: TGTGCCAGCAGCTTTCACGGGAGGGTAGCAGATACGCAGTATTTT. The encoded protein is CASSFHGRVADTQYF.

The chain employs TRBV27 and TRBJ2-2; 7 positions match TRBD1. V lost 5 bases to trimming and J lost 7 bases; unmatched junction nucleotides: 10. CDR1 and CDR2 (germline): MNHEY, SMNVEV (reference sequence). The CDR3 has 15 amino acids. The CDR3 DNA reads TGTGCCAGCAGTAAATTCCCGGGACAGTTCGGGGAGCTGTTTTTT. It specifies CASSKFPGQFGELFF.